This T cell receptor beta chain was sequenced in a study of T-cell memory formation after mild COVID-19. Study observations and caveats: The authors did not confirm SARS-CoV-2 specificity of second-wave clones peaking day 37. CD8+ contracting clones occupied EMRA, while CD4+ ones occupied mainly CM and EM. In pre-infection memory, a portion of responding clones appeared, which suggested that cross-reactive memory joined.

CDR3 size: 11 residues. The V gene's germline CDR1 is SNHLY and CDR2 FYNNEI. V was shortened by 6 bases and J by 10 bases, with 10 bases between the two germline ends. A word on this clonotype: Antigen: not known.

5'RACE with constant-segment primers yielded barcoded, UMI-tagged TCR alpha and TCR beta cDNA libraries. TCRdb independently ran MiXCR on the 5' RACE reads; one entry per CDR3 protein. Of about 610,000 distinct CDR3 sequences in the sample, around a sixth were seen once. The source of this sequence is an adult woman who had mild COVID-19 (a few samples of this study predate the infection). Cell type and time point are not known. The sample consisted of PBMCs or a T cell subset sorted from them (not recorded which). J is TRBJ2-1 and V is TRBV2; a weak D match, TRBD1 (5 bases). CDR3 nucleotides: TGTGCCAGCAGCGATCCAGGGGAGCAGTTCTTC. It is translated as CASSDPGEQFF. Supplemented by reference TRBV2 and TRBJ2-1, the full variable domain reads EPEVTQTPSHQVTQMGQEVILRCVPISNHLYFYWYRQILGQKVEFLVSFYNNEISEKSEIFDDQFSVERPDGSNFTLKIRSTKLEDSAMYFCASSDPGEQFFGPGTRLTVL.